This T cell receptor (beta chain) originates from a study of CD8 T cells in ankylosing spondylitis. Comment on this clonotype: Its antigen remains unknown.

This CDR3 is built from 16 residues. V lost 5 bases to trimming and J lost 4 bases, with 18 bases between them. CDR1 and CDR2 (germline): SEHNR, FQNEAQ (reference sequence). Quantitative molecular-barcoded 5'-RACE generated the TCR beta libraries. Each CDR3 protein gets one entry after TCRdb re-called the 5' RACE reads with MiXCR. The data contain roughly 240,000 distinct CDR3 sequences, approximately 7.6% of them singletons. Study-wide findings and caveats: Enrichment of disease-linked clones was reportedly significant in matched ankylosing spondylitis synovial fluid. Seven to nine highly homologous variants made up a TCR beta motif, and this motif appeared characteristic of ankylosing spondylitis blood.

Sequences were obtained from blood, either unsorted or a sorted T cell fraction (not recorded which). The origin of this receptor is a female donor with ankylosing spondylitis or in good health (not recorded which). The chain uses TRBV7-9 and TRBJ2-1; the D gene is possibly TRBD1 (6 bases). The CDR3 bases are TGTGCCAGCAGCCGCCCAGGGGAGAGCCCGTACAATGAGCAGTTCTTC. Translating it yields CASSRPGESPYNEQFF.